These T cell receptor beta chains were read from a single sample in a study of CD8 T cells in ankylosing spondylitis. One entry per CDR3 protein, called by TCRdb with MiXCR from the 5' RACE reads. This table holds approximately 35,000 distinct CDR3 sequences, 11% found once. Sequencing input: synovial fluid, either unsorted or a sorted T cell fraction (not recorded which). Receptors were obtained from a male donor with ankylosing spondylitis. CDR3s include the opening cysteine and the closing phenylalanine or tryptophan. D genes are given only for firm matches. Rows may omit the clone size; those that give it use once, few, many or a size class.

TRBJ2-2 NA TRBV9 few TGTGCCAGCAGCCCTCCGGCCGGGGAGCTGTTTTTT CASSPPAGELFF
TRBJ2-5 NA TRBV19 few TGTGCCAGTAGTATCTGGGCTCTTGGGGAGACCCAGTACTTC CASSIWALGETQYF
TRBJ2-7 NA TRBV7-9 NA TGTGCCAGCAGCTTAGGCCAGAACTACGAGCAGTACTTC CASSLGQNYEQYF
TRBJ2-1 NA TRBV5-1 many TGCGCCAGCAGCCGAAGAACCGGCACCCCAACAGGGCAGTTCTTC CASSRRTGTPTGQFF
TRBJ2-1 TRBD2 TRBV6-5 NA TGTGCCAGCAGTTACTTACTAGCGGGAGCCTCCGGGGATGAGCAGTTCTTC CASSYLLAGASGDEQFF
TRBJ2-7 TRBD1 TRBV19 few TGTGCCAGTAGCGCCGGGACAGGGCCCCACGAGCAGTACTTC CASSAGTGPHEQYF
TRBJ2-2 NA TRBV4-1 NA TGCGCCAGCAGCTCTCGAACCGGGGAGCTGTTTTTT CASSSRTGELFF
TRBJ2-3 NA TRBV5-1 many TGCGCCAGCAGCCAGGACGGCTCTAGCACAGATACGCAGTATTTT CASSQDGSSTDTQYF
TRBJ1-2 TRBD1 TRBV4-1 NA TGCGCCAGCAGCCAAGTAGGGACAGGCTATGGCTACACCTTC CASSQVGTGYGYTF
TRBJ2-6 NA TRBV27 many TGTGCCAGCACCGGGGCTGGGGCCAACGTCCTGACTTTC CASTGAGANVLTF
TRBJ2-7 TRBD1 TRBV5-1 NA TGCGCCAGCAGCCTCCGGGACAGCTACTACGAGCAGTACTTC CASSLRDSYYEQYF
TRBJ2-2 NA TRBV20-1 NA TGCAATGCTAGAGATCTAGGGGCCGCGAACACCGGGGAGCTGTTTTTT CNARDLGAANTGELFF
TRBJ2-5 TRBD1 TRBV6-5 many TGTGCCAGCAGTTACTCGTTGGGGACAGGGGCCGGAGAGACCCAGTACTTC CASSYSLGTGAGETQYF
TRBJ1-2 TRBD1 TRBV6-5 NA TGTGCCAGCAGTTACCCGGGAGGGGGCGTCTATGGCTACACCTTC CASSYPGGGVYGYTF
TRBJ1-6 NA TRBV10-3 many TGTGCCACCGATCCGGGGAAGGTGTGGAATTCACCCCTCCACTTT CATDPGKVWNSPLHF
TRBJ2-1 NA TRBV12-3/TRBV12-4 many TGTGCCAGCAGTTTAAGCTCCGGGACAATACTTAACAATGAGCAGTTCTTC CASSLSSGTILNNEQFF
TRBJ2-7 TRBD2 TRBV29-1 few TGCAGCGTTTGGGGTCGTCTAGCGGGGCGTGGGGCCTACGAGCAGTACTTC CSVWGRLAGRGAYEQYF
TRBJ1-4 NA TRBV29-1 many TGCAGCGCTGCCTTTGCAACTAATGAAAAACTGTTTTTT CSAAFATNEKLFF
TRBJ2-1 TRBD2 TRBV11-1 few TGTGCCAGCAGCAACCACAAGCGGGAGGCCTCCTACAATGAGCAGTTCTTC CASSNHKREASYNEQFF
TRBJ1-1 TRBD1 TRBV12-3/TRBV12-4 few TGTGCCAGCAGGCCTGGACAGGGTTTGACTGAAGCTTTCTTT CASRPGQGLTEAFF
TRBJ2-7 NA TRBV11-2 few TGTGCCAGCAGCTTTACTGTAGGATCCCTGAGCTCCTACGAGCAGTACTTC CASSFTVGSLSSYEQYF
TRBJ2-5 NA TRBV5-1 many TGCGCCAGCAGCTTTGATGAGAGTAGCGCCGACCAAGAGACCCAGTACTTC CASSFDESSADQETQYF
TRBJ2-7 NA TRBV7-2 NA TGTGCCAGCAGCTTATCCCTCGGCGAGCAGTACTTC CASSLSLGEQYF
TRBJ2-3 NA TRBV28 NA TGTGCCAGCAGTTCAGATACGCAGTATTTT CASSSDTQYF
TRBJ2-6 TRBD1 TRBV28 NA TGTGCCAGCAGTTTATACTGGCGGAGTGACAGGGCTTCTGGGGCCAACGTCCTGACTTTC CASSLYWRSDRASGANVLTF
TRBJ2-1 NA TRBV5-6 few TGTGCCAGCCGTGACTACGTGCTGGGTGAGCAGTTCTTC CASRDYVLGEQFF
TRBJ2-7 NA TRBV5-1 NA TGCGCCAGCAGCCCCGGGACACGCGTATTCTACGAGCAGTACTTC CASSPGTRVFYEQYF
TRBJ1-5 NA TRBV11-2 NA TGTGCCAGCAGCCTCGACAGGTTCAATCAGCCCCAGCATTTT CASSLDRFNQPQHF
TRBJ2-3 TRBD2 TRBV4-1 NA TGCGCCAGCAGCCAAGGACTAGCGGGAGTGGATACGCAGTATTTT CASSQGLAGVDTQYF
TRBJ2-1 TRBD1 TRBV7-9 few TGTGCCAGCAGCTTGGGACAGGGGACCTACAATGAGCAGTTCTTC CASSLGQGTYNEQFF
TRBJ2-3 TRBD2 TRBV5-4 NA TGTGCCAGCAGCTTAACAGCGGGAGGAGCAGATACGCAGTATTTT CASSLTAGGADTQYF
TRBJ2-7 TRBD2 TRBV5-6 many TGTGCCAGCAGCCGTGGGACTAGCGGATCCTACGAGCAGTACTTC CASSRGTSGSYEQYF
TRBJ2-2 NA TRBV5-4 medium-sized TGTGCCAGCAGCCCTGATGATTCGGGAGAAAACACCGGGGAGCTGTTTTTT CASSPDDSGENTGELFF
TRBJ2-7 NA TRBV2 many TGTGCCAGCACCGGGGACTACGAGCAGTACTTC CASTGDYEQYF
TRBJ2-1 NA TRBV20-1 many TGCAGTGCTGAGGGTGGGGGACTTAGCTCCTACAATGAGCAGTTCTTC CSAEGGGLSSYNEQFF
TRBJ2-7 TRBD2 TRBV9 few TGTGCCAGCAGTACCTCCGGGGCGGGAGGGCACGAGCAGTACTTC CASSTSGAGGHEQYF
TRBJ1-4 TRBD1 TRBV28 NA TGTGCCAGCAGTTACTCCGGGACAGGGGTTGAAAAACTGTTTTTT CASSYSGTGVEKLFF
TRBJ2-7 TRBD1 TRBV13 NA TGTGCCAGCAGCCCCCGGCCAGGACAGGCACTCTACGAGCAGTACTTC CASSPRPGQALYEQYF
TRBJ1-2 NA TRBV12-3/TRBV12-4 many TGTGCCAGCAGTTTACAACCTAACTATGGCTACACCTTC CASSLQPNYGYTF
TRBJ2-1 TRBD2 TRBV9 medium-sized TGTGCCAGCAGCTCGACTAGCGGGAGGCAATGGAATGAGCAGTTCTTC CASSSTSGRQWNEQFF
TRBJ2-1 NA TRBV7-7 NA TGTGCCAGCAGCTTAGGGGGGAGCGAAATTATTGAGCAGTTCTTC CASSLGGSEIIEQFF
TRBJ2-5 NA TRBV12-3/TRBV12-4 few TGTGCCAGCAGTTTAGGAGGAGGGGAGAAGACCCAGTACTTC CASSLGGGEKTQYF